Below are 29 T cell receptor beta chains sequenced from a single sample in a study of T-cell reconstitution after alpha-beta-depleted transplantation in children. A TCRbeta library incorporating unique molecular identifiers was prepared. Via MiXCR, TCRdb re-called the PCR reads, giving one row per CDR3 protein. The sample lists 45,000 to 60,000 distinct CDR3 sequences; 40% to 65% were seen once. Sample: peripheral blood, taken before TCRalphabeta/CD19-depleted stem cell transplant. The receptors shown here come from a boy in the first two years of life with SCID, due to receive a stem cell transplant.

The rearrangement joins TRBV28 to TRBJ2-3; 10 bases align to TRBD1. This CDR3 comprises 16 residues. CDR1 and CDR2 from the germline V gene are MDHEN and SYDVKM. Trimming at V came to 3 bases and at J to 4 bases, leaving 7 bases not matched to a gene. CDR3: CASSFGDRGLPDTQYF. CDR3 coding DNA: TGTGCCAGCAGTTTCGGGGACAGGGGCCTGCCAGATACGCAGTATTTT.

The chain couples TRBV5-1 to TRBJ2-1, with no clear D. Deletions cut 0 bases from V and 6 bases from J, with 10 bases between. Germline loops: CDR1 SGHRS, CDR2 YFSETQ. CDR3 length: 14 residues. The CDR3 reads CASSLEAVSNEQFF. The CDR3 region has the DNA TGCGCCAGCAGCTTGGAGGCGGTAAGCAATGAGCAGTTCTTC.

Only one count was recorded for this clonotype. The chain links TRBV25-1 to TRBJ2-6, with D maybe TRBD2 (6 bases). The ends were cut back, 4 bases at V and 0 bases at J, with 16 bases in the middle. The CDR3 covers 18 residues. Germline-derived CDR1 and CDR2 are MGHDK and SYGVNS. CDR3 residues: CASSGDWEDLSGANVLTF. For the CDR3, the DNA is TGTGCCAGCAGTGGCGACTGGGAGGACCTCTCTGGGGCCAACGTCCTGACTTTC.

On this clonotype: Possible read error: a much larger clone is one base away. Because the CDR3 is missing its conserved closing phenylalanine or tryptophan, this is likely a read error. The V call is TRBV20-1, the J call TRBJ1-5; a weak D match, TRBD1 (6 bases). The CDR3 consists of 15 residues. V was trimmed by 0 bases and J by 5 bases, leaving 14 bases between them. Germline V lookup: CDR1 DFQATT, CDR2 SNEGSKA (reference sequence). CDR3 DNA sequence: TGCAGTGCTAGAGACAGGGCCCGGGGGCATCAGCCCCAGCATTCT. As protein: CSARDRARGHQPQHS.

This clonotype has more than one count but fewer than ten. CDR3 in DNA: TGTGCCAGCAGCACCGGTGACAGCACAGATACGCAGTATTTT. The encoded protein is CASSTGDSTDTQYF. The chain carries TRBV11-1 and TRBJ2-3; D gene uncertain. Germline V gives CDR1 SGHAT, CDR2 FQDESV (reference sequence). Trimming removed 5 bases at V and 0 bases at J, with 9 bases between. The length of the CDR3 is 14 residues.

This chain connects TRBV10-3 to TRBJ2-5; weak D call: TRBD1 (6 bases). The germline V gene encodes CDR1 ENHRY and CDR2 SYGVKD. The CDR3 spans 14 residues. V lost 0 bases and J lost 5, with 10 bases in between. CDR3 sequence: CAISESQGTETQYF. Written as DNA, the CDR3 is TGTGCCATCAGTGAGTCCCAGGGGACGGAGACCCAGTACTTC.

This clonotype was found a few times. J is TRBJ1-3 and V is TRBV25-1, with 7 bases matching TRBD1. The germline V gene encodes CDR1 MGHDK and CDR2 SYGVNS. The ends lost 2 bases at V and 5 bases at J; junction bases unmatched: 18. The CDR3 is 19 amino acids. The CDR3 DNA follows: TGTGCCAGCAGTGAAATAGGAGGGGGGGGGACAGACCCTCGAAACACCATATATTTT. This codes for CASSEIGGGGTDPRNTIYF.

The sample holds one count of this clonotype. V usage is TRBV27 and J usage is TRBJ2-3; 10 nucleotides match TRBD1. CDR1 and CDR2 (germline): MNHEY, SMNVEV (reference sequence). The CDR3 length is 14 residues. The V segment lost 7 bases and the J segment 4 bases; nucleotides outside the gene matches: 5. DNA for the CDR3: TGTGCCAGCAAAAGACAGGGGGCGGCAGATACGCAGTATTTT. It translates to CASKRQGAADTQYF.

V usage is TRBV19 and J usage is TRBJ2-3; D is possibly TRBD1 or TRBD2 (5 bases each). The CDR3 runs to 14 residues. Germline V gene lookup returns CDR1 LNHDA and CDR2 SQIVND (reference sequence). Trimming removed 5 bases at V and 5 bases at J, with 14 bases between. The chain's CDR3 is CASSPGDHEDTQYF. The CDR3 DNA follows: TGTGCCAGTAGTCCCGGGGACCATGAAGATACGCAGTATTTT.

The gene calls are TRBV6-1 and TRBJ2-2, with a tentative D call TRBD2 (6 bases). V was cut by 7 bases and J by 6 bases, with 15 bases left in between. Germline-derived CDR1 and CDR2 are MNHNS and SASEGT. The CDR3 contains 14 residues. The CDR3 coding sequence is TGTGCCAGCAACCCGGGACTCACTTCCGGGGAGCTGTTTTTT. Protein sequence: CASNPGLTSGELFF.

The rearrangement links TRBV2 to TRBJ2-1; possibly TRBD1 for D (5 bases). Trimming removed 2 bases from V and 12 bases from J, with 14 bases in between. CDR1 SNHLY and CDR2 FYNNEI come from the germline V gene. CDR3 length equals 13 residues. The CDR3 sequence: CASSEYGRRGQFF. DNA of the CDR3: TGTGCCAGCAGTGAATACGGCAGAAGGGGGCAGTTCTTC.

This clonotype has just a few counts. V usage is TRBV29-1 and J usage is TRBJ2-3, with 10 bases identical to TRBD2. Unmatched junction bases numbered 3, after V lost 1 base and J lost 2 bases. The CDR3 loop spans 15 amino acids. Germline CDR1 SQVTM, CDR2 ANQGSEA. Here the CDR3 DNA reads TGCAGCGTTGAAGCACTAGCGGGGCCCACAGATACGCAGTATTTT. Translation gives CSVEALAGPTDTQYF.

The chain uses TRBV5-1 and TRBJ2-7, with D possibly matching TRBD2 (6 bases). The CDR3 is 15 residues long. Germline CDR1 SGHRS, CDR2 YFSETQ. Trimming shortened V by 7 bases and J by 3 bases, and 20 bases separated the two germline ends. Here the CDR3 reads CASFSGPGYLYEQYF. Here the CDR3 DNA reads TGCGCCAGCTTCAGCGGGCCAGGGTATCTCTACGAGCAGTACTTC.

The chain recombines TRBV4-3 with TRBJ2-1; 7 bases are shared with TRBD2. V trimming: 0 bases; J trimming: 6 bases; junction bases outside the gene matches: 8. The germline gives CDR1 LGHNA, CDR2 YSLEER. CDR3 length: 16 amino acids. The CDR3 spells CASSQEPLAETNEQFF. DNA of the CDR3: TGCGCCAGCAGCCAAGAACCCCTAGCGGAGACCAATGAGCAGTTCTTC.

The chain combines TRBV5-6 with TRBJ1-2; 9 nucleotides match TRBD1. Germline CDR1 reads SGHDT; CDR2 reads YYEEEE. This CDR3 spans 14 amino acids. V shed 4 bases and J 8 bases; nucleotides not matched to a gene: 9. The CDR3 DNA reads TGTGCCAGCAGCGCGGGGACAGGGTGGAAAGGCTACACCTTC. It codes for CASSAGTGWKGYTF.

This chain uses TRBV20-1 with TRBJ2-1; 13 bases agree with TRBD2. The germline V gene encodes CDR1 DFQATT and CDR2 SNEGSKA (reference sequence). With 3 bases clipped from V and 10 bases from J, the junction kept 6 bases outside the gene matches. The length of the CDR3 is 14 residues. This CDR3 reads CSASGTSGNYEQFF. The CDR3 nucleotides are TGCAGTGCTAGTGGGACTAGCGGGAATTACGAGCAGTTCTTC.

The V call is TRBV7-8, the J call TRBJ2-1, with D uncertain. Germline lookup yields CDR1 SGHVS and CDR2 FQNEAQ. V lost 1 base to trimming and J lost 4 bases, with 8 bases between them. The length of the CDR3 is 14 residues. DNA of the CDR3: TGTGCCAGCAGCTTAGAGCCGGATTACAATGAGCAGTTCTTC. Translation gives CASSLEPDYNEQFF.

The V call is TRBV5-1, the J call TRBJ2-5; D perhaps matches TRBD2 (5 bases). The germline V gene has CDR1 SGHRS and CDR2 YFSETQ. The CDR3 length is 14 residues. Trimming stripped 1 base from V and 5 bases from J, with 12 bases between. The CDR3 nucleotides are TGCGCCAGCAGCTTGAATCTAGCTTCGGAGACCCAGTACTTC. Its translation: CASSLNLASETQYF. Looking up the rest from reference TRBV5-1 and TRBJ2-5 gives the full variable domain: KAGVTQTPRYLIKTRGQQVTLSCSPISGHRSVSWYQQTPGQGLQFLFEYFSETQRNKGNFPGRFSGRQFSNSRSEMNVSTLELGDSALYLCASSLNLASETQYFGPGTRLLVL.

This sequence joins TRBV7-9 and TRBJ1-6, with TRBD1 identical over 8 bases. From germline, CDR1 is SEHNR and CDR2 FQNEAQ (reference sequence). The V segment lost 5 bases and the J segment 5 bases; nucleotides outside the gene matches: 5. CDR3 length: 15 amino acids. CDR3 amino acids: CASSPGQGHNSPLHF. In DNA, the CDR3 is TGTGCCAGCAGCCCCGGACAGGGCCATAATTCACCCCTCCACTTT.

This clonotype was seen more than once but under ten times. V gene TRBV20-1 combines with J gene TRBJ2-5; D perhaps matches TRBD2 (5 bases). This CDR3 is 12 amino acids long. V lost 0 bases and J lost 5, with 7 bases in between. Germline V gives CDR1 DFQATT, CDR2 SNEGSKA (reference sequence). DNA for the CDR3: TGCAGTGCTAGAGATCCGGGGGAGACCCAGTACTTC. Translated: CSARDPGETQYF.

The V and J genes are TRBV11-2 and TRBJ2-1, with no clear D. Germline assignment: CDR1 SGHAT and CDR2 FQNNGV. The length of the CDR3 is 17 residues. Trimming took off 0 bases at V and 0 bases at J, with 12 bases between the two ends. CDR3: CASSLDLRTSSYNEQFF. As DNA, the CDR3 is TGTGCCAGCAGCTTAGATTTACGGACCAGCTCCTACAATGAGCAGTTCTTC.

The rearrangement links TRBV29-1 to TRBJ2-1; D is undetermined. In germline, CDR1 is SQVTM, CDR2 ANQGSEA. The CDR3 is 13 residues long. V dropped 6 bases and J dropped 2 bases, with 11 bases sitting between them. The CDR3 reads CSVGVTAYNEQFF. CDR3 nucleotide sequence: TGCAGCGTAGGTGTAACGGCCTACAATGAGCAGTTCTTC.

The chain links TRBV4-2 to TRBJ2-7, with 9 positions matching TRBD1. Germline V gives CDR1 LGHNA, CDR2 YNFKEQ. The CDR3 runs 15 residues. V lost 0 bases and J lost 3; bases outside the gene matches: 3. CDR3 region: CASSQDETGGYEQYF. The CDR3 DNA follows: TGTGCCAGCAGCCAAGATGAGACAGGGGGCTACGAGCAGTACTTC.

This chain connects TRBV6-1 to TRBJ2-1; 13 bases map to TRBD2. CDR1 MNHNS and CDR2 SASEGT come from the germline V gene. CDR3 length equals 17 residues. Losses at the gene ends were 3 bases for V and 6 bases for J; bases not matched to a gene: 8. This chain's CDR3 is CASSESVLAGGRNEQFF. CDR3 nucleotide sequence: TGTGCCAGCAGTGAGAGCGTACTAGCGGGGGGGCGCAATGAGCAGTTCTTC.

The chain combines TRBV27 with TRBJ2-7; tentative D call: TRBD1 (6 bases). Germline V lookup: CDR1 MNHEY, CDR2 SMNVEV (reference sequence). Trimming cost V 7 bases and J 2 bases, with 18 bases left between them. The CDR3 length is 15 residues. The CDR3 region is CASTIPGHGAYEQYF. In nucleotides, the CDR3 is TGTGCCAGCACCATACCGGGACACGGGGCCTACGAGCAGTACTTC.

This clonotype was detected many times. This chain uses TRBV6-2 or TRBV6-3 with TRBJ2-7; no clear D. The V gene's germline CDR1 is MNHEY and CDR2 SVGEGT. This CDR3 spans 13 amino acids. Trimming left V 4 bases short and J 1 base short, with 8 bases between. The CDR3 DNA reads TGTGCCAGCAGTTTGTCCGCTTCCTACGAGCAGTACTTC. Its translation: CASSLSASYEQYF.

This clonotype was found once. V usage is TRBV20-1 and J usage is TRBJ2-3; 8 positions match TRBD2. The V gene end was trimmed by 5 bases and the J gene end by 1 base; junction bases not matched to a gene: 8. This CDR3 region has 15 residues. CDR1 and CDR2 from the germline V gene are DFQATT and SNEGSKA (reference sequence). CDR3 residues: CSAPRQAGGTDTQYF. In DNA, the CDR3 is TGCAGTGCTCCTAGGCAAGCGGGAGGCACAGATACGCAGTATTTT.

The chain carries TRBV7-9 and TRBJ1-4; tentatively, D is TRBD1 (6 bases). Trimming cost V 7 bases and J 5 bases, with 11 bases left between them. Germline CDR1 SEHNR, CDR2 FQNEAQ (reference sequence). The CDR3 has 13 residues. The CDR3: CASTDTGNEKLFF. The CDR3 nucleotides are TGTGCCAGCACAGACACAGGGAATGAAAAACTGTTTTTT.

The chain combines TRBV20-1 with TRBJ2-7, with 8 bases lining up with TRBD2. CDR1 is DFQATT, CDR2 SNEGSKA, per germline (reference sequence). V lost 6 bases, J lost 0 bases, and 4 bases stayed unmatched. The CDR3 has 13 residues. CDR3 DNA sequence: TGCAGTGCCCCGAGCGGGGGCTCCTACGAGCAGTACTTC. Encoded protein: CSAPSGGSYEQYF.